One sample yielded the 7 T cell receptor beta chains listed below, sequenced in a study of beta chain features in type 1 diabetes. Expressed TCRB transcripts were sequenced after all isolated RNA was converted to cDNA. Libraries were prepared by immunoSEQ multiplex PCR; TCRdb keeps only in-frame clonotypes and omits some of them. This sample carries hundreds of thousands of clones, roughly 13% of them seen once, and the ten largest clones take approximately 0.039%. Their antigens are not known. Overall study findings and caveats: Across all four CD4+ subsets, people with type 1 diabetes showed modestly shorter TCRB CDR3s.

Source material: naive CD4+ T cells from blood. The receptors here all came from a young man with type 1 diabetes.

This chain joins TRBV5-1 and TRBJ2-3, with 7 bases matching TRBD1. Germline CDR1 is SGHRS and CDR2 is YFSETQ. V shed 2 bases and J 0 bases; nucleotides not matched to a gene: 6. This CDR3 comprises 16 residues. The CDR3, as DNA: TGCGCCAGCAGCTTCCAGGACAGGCCCAGCACAGATACGCAGTATTTT. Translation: CASSFQDRPSTDTQYF.

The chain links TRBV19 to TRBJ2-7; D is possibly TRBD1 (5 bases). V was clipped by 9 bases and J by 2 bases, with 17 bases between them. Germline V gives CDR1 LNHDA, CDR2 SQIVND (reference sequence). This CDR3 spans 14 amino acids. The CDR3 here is CASARRAETYEQYF. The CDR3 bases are TGTGCCAGCGCCCGCAGGGCAGAAACCTACGAGCAGTACTTC.

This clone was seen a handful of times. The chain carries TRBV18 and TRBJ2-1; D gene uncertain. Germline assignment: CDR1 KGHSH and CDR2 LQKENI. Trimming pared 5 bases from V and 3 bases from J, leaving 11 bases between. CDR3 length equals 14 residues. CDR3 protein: CASSSRVLYNEQFF. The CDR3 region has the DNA TGTGCCAGCTCAAGTAGGGTCCTCTACAATGAGCAGTTCTTC.

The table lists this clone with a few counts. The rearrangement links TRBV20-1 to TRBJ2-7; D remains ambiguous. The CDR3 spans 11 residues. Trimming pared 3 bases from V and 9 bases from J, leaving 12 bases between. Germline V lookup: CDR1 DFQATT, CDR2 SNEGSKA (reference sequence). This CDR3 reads CSARPSASQYF. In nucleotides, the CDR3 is TGCAGTGCTAGGCCTTCTGCGTCGCAGTACTTC.

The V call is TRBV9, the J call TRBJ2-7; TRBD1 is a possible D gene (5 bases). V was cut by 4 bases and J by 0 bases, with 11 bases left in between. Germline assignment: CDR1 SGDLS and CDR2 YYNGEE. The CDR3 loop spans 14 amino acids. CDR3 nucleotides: TGTGCCAGCAGCACCCGACAGTACTCCTACGAGCAGTACTTC. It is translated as CASSTRQYSYEQYF.

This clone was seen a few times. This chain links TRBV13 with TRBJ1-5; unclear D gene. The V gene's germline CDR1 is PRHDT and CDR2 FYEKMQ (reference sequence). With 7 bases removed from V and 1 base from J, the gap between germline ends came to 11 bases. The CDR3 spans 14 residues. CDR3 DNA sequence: TGTGCCAGCATCCCCGACACAAGCAATCAGCCCCAGCATTTT. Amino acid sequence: CASIPDTSNQPQHF.

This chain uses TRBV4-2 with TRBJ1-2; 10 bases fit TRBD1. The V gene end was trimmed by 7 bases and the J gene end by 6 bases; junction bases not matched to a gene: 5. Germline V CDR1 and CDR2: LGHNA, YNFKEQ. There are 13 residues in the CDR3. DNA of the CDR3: TGTGCCAGCACGAGGGACAGGGGACATGGCTACACCTTC. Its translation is CASTRDRGHGYTF.